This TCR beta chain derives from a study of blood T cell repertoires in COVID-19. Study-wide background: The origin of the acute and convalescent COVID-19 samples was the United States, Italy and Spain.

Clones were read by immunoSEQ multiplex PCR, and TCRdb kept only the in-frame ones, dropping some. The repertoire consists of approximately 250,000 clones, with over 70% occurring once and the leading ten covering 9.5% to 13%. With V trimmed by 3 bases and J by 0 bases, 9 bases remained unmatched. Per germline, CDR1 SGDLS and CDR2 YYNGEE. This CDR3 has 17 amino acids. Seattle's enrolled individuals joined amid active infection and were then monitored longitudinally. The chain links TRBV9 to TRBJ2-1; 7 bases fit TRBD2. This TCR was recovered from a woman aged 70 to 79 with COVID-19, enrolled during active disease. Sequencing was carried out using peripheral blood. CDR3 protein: CASSADTSAVSYNEQFF. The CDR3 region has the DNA TGTGCCAGCAGCGCGGACACTAGCGCGGTCTCCTACAATGAGCAGTTCTTC.